The rows below give T cell receptor beta chains drawn from one sample of a study of blood T cell dynamics during melanoma immunotherapy. Using immunoSEQ multiplex PCR, the repertoire was profiled, and TCRdb retains in-frame clones only, with some absent. The sample includes 15,000 to 20,000 clones, approximately 90% of them seen just once. This specimen consisted of blood, obtained from a patient treated with checkpoint blockade. Every receptor here comes from a human donor with melanoma. CDR3s include the opening cysteine and the closing phenylalanine or tryptophan. D genes are given only for firm matches. Clone size appears in some rows only: once, few, many, or a class for an expanded clone.

J | size | V | D | CDR3 | DNA
TRBJ2-2 | - | TRBV5-1 | - | CASSLSGDITGELFF | TGCGCCAGCAGCTTGTCAGGGGACATCACCGGGGAGCTGTTTTTT
TRBJ2-5 | - | TRBV15 | - | CATAGGRGETQYF | TGTGCCACCGCCGGCGGGCGGGGAGAGACCCAGTACTTC
TRBJ2-5 | - | TRBV7-8 | - | CASSLESGYLLGAQYF | TGTGCCAGCAGCTTAGAATCCGGGTACCTCCTAGGGGCCCAGTACTTC
TRBJ2-7 | - | TRBV10-3 | TRBD1 | CAISDGQGSSSKQYF | TGTGCCATCAGTGATGGACAGGGATCCTCCTCTAAGCAGTACTTC
TRBJ2-7 | - | TRBV19 | - | CASSIRVSDPLVRSYEQYF | TGTGCCAGTAGTATTCGCGTTTCGGACCCATTGGTAAGAAGCTACGAGCAGTACTTC
TRBJ1-2 | once | TRBV6-4 | - | CASSGGTRGGYTF | TGTGCCAGCAGTGGGGGGACGCGCGGAGGCTACACCTTC
TRBJ2-1 | - | TRBV7-9 | - | CASSLDGPHNEQFF | TGTGCCAGCAGCTTAGACGGCCCCCACAATGAGCAGTTCTTC
TRBJ2-6 | - | TRBV21-1 | - | CASSTGMGGANVLTF | TGTGCCAGCAGCACGGGGATGGGAGGGGCCAACGTCCTGACTTTC
TRBJ2-5 | - | TRBV11-3 | - | CASSLDGADQETQYF | TGTGCCAGCAGCTTAGACGGGGCAGATCAAGAGACCCAGTACTTC
TRBJ1-1 | once | TRBV7-6 | - | CASTPPITNTEAFF | TGTGCCAGCACCCCGCCCATCACGAACACTGAAGCTTTCTTT
TRBJ2-3 | - | TRBV19 | - | CASSTRTSRDSDTQYF | TGTGCCAGTAGTACCCGGACCTCTAGGGATTCAGATACGCAGTATTTT
TRBJ1-2 | - | TRBV4-1 | TRBD1 | CASSQTLAGTVYGYTF | TGCGCCAGCAGCCAGACCTTGGCCGGGACAGTCTATGGCTACACCTTC
TRBJ2-1 | - | TRBV7-3 | - | CASSLKGGYSSYNEQFF | TGTGCCAGCAGCCTGAAAGGAGGGTATAGCTCCTACAATGAGCAGTTCTTC